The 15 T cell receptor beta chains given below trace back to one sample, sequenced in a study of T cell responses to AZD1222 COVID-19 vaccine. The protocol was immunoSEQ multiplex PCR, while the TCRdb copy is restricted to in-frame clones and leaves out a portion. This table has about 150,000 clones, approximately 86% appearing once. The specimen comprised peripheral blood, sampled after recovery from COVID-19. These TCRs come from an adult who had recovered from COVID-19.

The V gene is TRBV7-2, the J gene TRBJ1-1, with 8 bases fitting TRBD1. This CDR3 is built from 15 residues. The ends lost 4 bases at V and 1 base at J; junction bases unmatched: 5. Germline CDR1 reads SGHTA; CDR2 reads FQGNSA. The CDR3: CASSYYGQGNTEAFF. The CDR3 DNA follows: TGTGCCAGCAGCTATTATGGACAGGGGAACACTGAAGCTTTCTTT.

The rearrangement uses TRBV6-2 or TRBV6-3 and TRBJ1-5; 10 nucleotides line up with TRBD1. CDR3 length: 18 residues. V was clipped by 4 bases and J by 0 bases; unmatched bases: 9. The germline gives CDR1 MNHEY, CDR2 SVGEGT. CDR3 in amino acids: CASSSAGTGVYSNQPQHF. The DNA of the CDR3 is TGTGCCAGCAGTTCCGCCGGGACAGGGGTATATAGCAATCAGCCCCAGCATTTT.

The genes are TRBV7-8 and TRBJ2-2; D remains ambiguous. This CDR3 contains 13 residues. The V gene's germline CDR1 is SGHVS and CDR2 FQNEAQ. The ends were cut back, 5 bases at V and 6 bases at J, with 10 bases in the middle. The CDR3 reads CASSGTTAGELFF. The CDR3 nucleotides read TGTGCCAGCAGCGGAACGACGGCCGGGGAGCTGTTTTTT.

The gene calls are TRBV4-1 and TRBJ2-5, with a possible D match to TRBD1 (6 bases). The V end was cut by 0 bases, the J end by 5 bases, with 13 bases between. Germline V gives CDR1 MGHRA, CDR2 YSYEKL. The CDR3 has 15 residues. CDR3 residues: CASSQDLGRGETQYF. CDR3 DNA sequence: TGCGCCAGCAGCCAAGATTTGGGAAGGGGGGAGACCCAGTACTTC.

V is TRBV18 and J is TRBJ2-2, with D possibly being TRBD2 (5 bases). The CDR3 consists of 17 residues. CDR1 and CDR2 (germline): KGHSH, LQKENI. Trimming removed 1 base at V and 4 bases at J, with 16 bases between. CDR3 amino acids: CASSPRSAGPGTGELFF. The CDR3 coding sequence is TGTGCCAGCTCACCACGTAGCGCAGGCCCGGGCACCGGGGAGCTGTTTTTT.

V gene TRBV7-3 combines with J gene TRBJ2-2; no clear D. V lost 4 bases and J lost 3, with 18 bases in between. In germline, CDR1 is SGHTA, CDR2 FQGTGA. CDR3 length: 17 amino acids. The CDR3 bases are TGTGCCAGCAGCTACAAGGTGGAAGTCGGAGACACCGGGGAGCTGTTTTTT. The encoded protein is CASSYKVEVGDTGELFF. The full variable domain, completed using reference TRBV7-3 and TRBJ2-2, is GAGVSQTPSNKVTEKGKYVELRCDPISGHTALYWYRQSLGQGPEFLIYFQGTGAADDSGLPNDRFFAVRPEGSVSTLKIQRTERGDSAVYLCASSYKVEVGDTGELFFGEGSRLTVL.

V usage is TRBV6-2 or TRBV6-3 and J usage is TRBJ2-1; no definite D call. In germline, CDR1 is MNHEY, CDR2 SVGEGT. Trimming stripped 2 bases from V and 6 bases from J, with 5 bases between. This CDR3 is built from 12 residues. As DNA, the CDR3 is TGTGCCAGCAGTTACCCCTCCAATGAGCAGTTCTTC. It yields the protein CASSYPSNEQFF.

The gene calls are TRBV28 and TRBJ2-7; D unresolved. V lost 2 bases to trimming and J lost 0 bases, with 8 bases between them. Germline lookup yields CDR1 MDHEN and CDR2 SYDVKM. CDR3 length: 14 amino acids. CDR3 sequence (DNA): TGTGCCAGCAGTTTAAACGGTCACTCCTACGAGCAGTACTTC. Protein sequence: CASSLNGHSYEQYF. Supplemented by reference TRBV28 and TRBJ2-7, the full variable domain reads DVKVTQSSRYLVKRTGEKVFLECVQDMDHENMFWYRQDPGLGLRLIYFSYDVKMKEKGDIPEGYSVSREKKERFSLILESASTNQTSMYLCASSLNGHSYEQYFGPGTRLTVT.

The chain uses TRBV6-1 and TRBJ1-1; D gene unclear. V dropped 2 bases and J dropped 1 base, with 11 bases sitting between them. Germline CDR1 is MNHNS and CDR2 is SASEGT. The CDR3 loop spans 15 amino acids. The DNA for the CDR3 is TGTGCCAGCAGTGAATTGATCCGGTCGAACACTGAAGCTTTCTTT. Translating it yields CASSELIRSNTEAFF.

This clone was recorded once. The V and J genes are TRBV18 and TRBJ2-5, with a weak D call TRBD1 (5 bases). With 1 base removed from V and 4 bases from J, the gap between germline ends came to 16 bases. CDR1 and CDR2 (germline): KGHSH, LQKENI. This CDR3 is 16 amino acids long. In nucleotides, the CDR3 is TGTGCCAGCTCACCACTGGTTGGGGCAGGGCGAGAGACCCAGTACTTC. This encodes CASSPLVGAGRETQYF.

CDR3 sequence: CASSLTQGYGYTF. The CDR3 DNA reads TGTGCCAGCAGTTTAACGCAGGGGTATGGCTACACCTTC. The chain combines TRBV28 with TRBJ1-2, with a weak D call TRBD1 (6 bases). The CDR3 sequence is 13 residues long. The V and J ends lost 2 bases and 5 bases respectively, with 9 bases between them. The germline CDR1 and CDR2 sequences are MDHEN and SYDVKM.

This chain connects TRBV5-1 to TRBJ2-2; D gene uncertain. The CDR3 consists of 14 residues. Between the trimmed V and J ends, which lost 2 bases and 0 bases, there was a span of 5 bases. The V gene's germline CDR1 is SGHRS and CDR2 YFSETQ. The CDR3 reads CASSFETNTGELFF. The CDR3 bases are TGCGCCAGCAGCTTTGAAACGAACACCGGGGAGCTGTTTTTT.

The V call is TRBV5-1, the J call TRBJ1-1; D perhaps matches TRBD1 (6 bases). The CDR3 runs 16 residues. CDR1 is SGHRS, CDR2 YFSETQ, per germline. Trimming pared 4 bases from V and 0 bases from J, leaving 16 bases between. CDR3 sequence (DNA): TGCGCCAGCAGCCCAGCGGGGGGCGGTATGAACACTGAAGCTTTCTTT. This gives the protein CASSPAGGGMNTEAFF.

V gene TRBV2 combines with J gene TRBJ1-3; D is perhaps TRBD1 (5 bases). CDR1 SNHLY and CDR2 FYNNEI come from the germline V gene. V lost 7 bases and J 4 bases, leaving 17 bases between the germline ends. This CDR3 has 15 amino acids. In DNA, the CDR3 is TGTGCCAGCATATCCCAAGGGGCTAACGGAAACACCATATATTTT. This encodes CASISQGANGNTIYF.

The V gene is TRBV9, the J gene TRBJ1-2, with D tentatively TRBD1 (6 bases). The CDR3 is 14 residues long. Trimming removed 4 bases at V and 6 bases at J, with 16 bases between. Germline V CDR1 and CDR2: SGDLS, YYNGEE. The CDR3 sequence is CASSQVGGGDGYTF. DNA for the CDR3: TGTGCCAGCAGCCAAGTGGGGGGCGGAGATGGCTACACCTTC.